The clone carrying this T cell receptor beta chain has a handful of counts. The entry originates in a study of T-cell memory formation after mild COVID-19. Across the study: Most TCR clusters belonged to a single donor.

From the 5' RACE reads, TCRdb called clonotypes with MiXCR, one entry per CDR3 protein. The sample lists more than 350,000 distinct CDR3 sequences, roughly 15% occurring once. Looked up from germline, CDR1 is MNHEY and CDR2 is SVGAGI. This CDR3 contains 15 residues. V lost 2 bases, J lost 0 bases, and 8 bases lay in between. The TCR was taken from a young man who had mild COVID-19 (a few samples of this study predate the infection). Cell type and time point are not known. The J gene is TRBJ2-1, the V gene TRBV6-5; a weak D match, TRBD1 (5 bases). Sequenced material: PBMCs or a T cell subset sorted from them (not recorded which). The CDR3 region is CASSYGASSYNEQFF. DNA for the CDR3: TGTGCCAGCAGTTACGGGGCTAGCTCCTACAATGAGCAGTTCTTC.